This section outlines one TCR beta chain sequence together with its context. The CDR3 has 11 residues. Germline V lookup: CDR1 GTSNPN, CDR2 SVGIG (reference sequence). V lost 1 base and J lost 4, with 2 bases in between. These data come from a study of control samples from healthy donors and cancer patients. Repertoires were generated with immunoSEQ multiplex PCR, while TCRdb's copy carries only in-frame clones and drops some. The sample carries about 51,000 clones, 80% recorded once. Material: blood. This clonotype originated in a man in his 70s in good health. The gene calls are TRBV30 and TRBJ1-3, with no clear D. CDR3 sequence: CAWSAGNTIYF. The CDR3 DNA reads as TGTGCCTGGAGTGCCGGAAACACCATATATTTT.